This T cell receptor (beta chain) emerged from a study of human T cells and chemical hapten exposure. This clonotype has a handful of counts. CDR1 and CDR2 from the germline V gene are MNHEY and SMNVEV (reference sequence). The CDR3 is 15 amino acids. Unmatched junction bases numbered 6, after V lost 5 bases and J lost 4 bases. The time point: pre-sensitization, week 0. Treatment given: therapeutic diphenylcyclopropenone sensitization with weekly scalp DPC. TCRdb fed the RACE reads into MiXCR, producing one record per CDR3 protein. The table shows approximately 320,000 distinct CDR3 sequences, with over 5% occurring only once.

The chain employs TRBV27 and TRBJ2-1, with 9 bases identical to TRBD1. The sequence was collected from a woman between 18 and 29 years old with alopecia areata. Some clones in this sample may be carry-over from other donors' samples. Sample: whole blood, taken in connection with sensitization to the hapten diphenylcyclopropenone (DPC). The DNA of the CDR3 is TGTGCCAGCAGTAAACAGGGGGCGCAGTACAATGAGCAGTTCTTC. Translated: CASSKQGAQYNEQFF.